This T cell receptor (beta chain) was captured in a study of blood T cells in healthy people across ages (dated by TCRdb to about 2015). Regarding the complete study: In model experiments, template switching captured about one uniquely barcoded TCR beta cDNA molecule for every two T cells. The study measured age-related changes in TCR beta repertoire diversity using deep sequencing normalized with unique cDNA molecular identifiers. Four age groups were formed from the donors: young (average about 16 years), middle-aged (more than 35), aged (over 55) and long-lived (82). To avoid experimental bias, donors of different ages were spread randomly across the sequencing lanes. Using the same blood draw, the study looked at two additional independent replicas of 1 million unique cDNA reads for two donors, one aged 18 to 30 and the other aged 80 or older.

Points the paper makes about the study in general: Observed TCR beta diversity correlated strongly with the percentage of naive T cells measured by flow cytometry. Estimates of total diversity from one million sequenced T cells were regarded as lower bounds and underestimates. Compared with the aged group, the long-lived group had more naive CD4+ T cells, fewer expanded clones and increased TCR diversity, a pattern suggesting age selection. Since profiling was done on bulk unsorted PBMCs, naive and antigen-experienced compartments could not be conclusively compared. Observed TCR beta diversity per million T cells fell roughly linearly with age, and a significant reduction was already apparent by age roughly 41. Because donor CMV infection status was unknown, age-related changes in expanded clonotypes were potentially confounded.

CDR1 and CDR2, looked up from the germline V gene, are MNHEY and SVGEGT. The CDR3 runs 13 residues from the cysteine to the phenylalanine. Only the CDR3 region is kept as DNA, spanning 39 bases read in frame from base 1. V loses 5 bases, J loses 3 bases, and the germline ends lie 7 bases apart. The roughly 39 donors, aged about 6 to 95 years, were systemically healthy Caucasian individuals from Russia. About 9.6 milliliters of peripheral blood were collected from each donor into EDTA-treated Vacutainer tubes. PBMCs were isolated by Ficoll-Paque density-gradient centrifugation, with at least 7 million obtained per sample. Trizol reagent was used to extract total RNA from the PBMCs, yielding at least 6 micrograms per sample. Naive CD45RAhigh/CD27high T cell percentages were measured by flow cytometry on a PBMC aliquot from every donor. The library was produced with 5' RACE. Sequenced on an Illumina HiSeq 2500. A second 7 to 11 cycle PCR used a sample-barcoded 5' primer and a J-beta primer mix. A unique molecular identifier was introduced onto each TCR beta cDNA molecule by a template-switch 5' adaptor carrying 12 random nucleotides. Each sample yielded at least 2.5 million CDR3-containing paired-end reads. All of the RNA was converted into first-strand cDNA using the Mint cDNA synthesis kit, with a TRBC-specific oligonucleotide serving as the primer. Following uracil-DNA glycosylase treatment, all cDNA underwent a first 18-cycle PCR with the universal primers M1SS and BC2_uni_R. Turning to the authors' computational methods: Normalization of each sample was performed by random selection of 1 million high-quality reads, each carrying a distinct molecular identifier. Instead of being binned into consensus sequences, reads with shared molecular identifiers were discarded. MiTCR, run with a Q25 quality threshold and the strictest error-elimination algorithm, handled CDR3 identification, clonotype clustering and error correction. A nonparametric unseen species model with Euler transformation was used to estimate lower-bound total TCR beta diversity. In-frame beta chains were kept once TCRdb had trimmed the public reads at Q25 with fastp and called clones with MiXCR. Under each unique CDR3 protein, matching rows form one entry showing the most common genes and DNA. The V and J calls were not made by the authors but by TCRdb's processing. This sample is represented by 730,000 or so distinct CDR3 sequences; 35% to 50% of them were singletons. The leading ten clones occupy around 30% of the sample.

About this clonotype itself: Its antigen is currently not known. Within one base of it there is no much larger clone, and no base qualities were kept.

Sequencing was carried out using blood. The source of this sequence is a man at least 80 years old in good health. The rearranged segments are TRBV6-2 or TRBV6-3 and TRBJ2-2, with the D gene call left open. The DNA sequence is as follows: TGTGCCAGCAGTCCAAGCTACACCGGGGAGCTGTTTTTT. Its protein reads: CASSPSYTGELFF.